Listed below are T cell receptor beta chains from one sample, sequenced in a study of OX40 agonist ivuxolimab in advanced cancers. Only in-frame clones appear in the TCRdb table, and some are missing; sequencing was by immunoSEQ multiplex PCR. The sample lists under 85,000 clones, under 90% seen once, with approximately 2.6% in the top ten. The sequencing here drew on CD4+ or CD8+ T cells sorted from blood, taken in a trial of the OX40 agonist ivuxolimab. The receptors originated from an adult with an advanced solid tumor such as melanoma, head and neck, liver or kidney cancer. The CDR3 runs from the conserved cysteine through the conserved F or W. D genes are given only for firm matches. Not all rows give a size; the values are once, few, many and, for expanded clones, a class.

.,TRBV7-3,TRBJ1-1,.,CASSLKNTEAFF,TGTGCCAGCAGCTTAAAGAACACTGAAGCTTTCTTT
.,TRBV6-5,TRBJ1-1,.,CASSRRSGGNTEAFF,TGTGCCAGCAGCAGACGAAGTGGCGGGAACACTGAAGCTTTCTTT
.,TRBV11-3,TRBJ2-1,once,CASSPDWGSSYNEQFF,TGTGCCAGCAGCCCAGATTGGGGGAGCTCCTACAATGAGCAGTTCTTC
.,TRBV6-1,TRBJ2-6,.,CASTRVAGANVLTF,TGTGCCAGCACCAGGGTAGCTGGGGCCAACGTCCTGACTTTC
TRBD1,TRBV6-6,TRBJ1-3,once,CASRPQGDGSGNTIYF,TGTGCCAGCAGACCACAGGGGGATGGTTCTGGAAACACCATATATTTT
.,TRBV6-1,TRBJ1-5,.,CASSEFGGTTATQHF,TGTGCCAGCAGTGAATTTGGGGGGACCACGGCGACCCAGCATTTT
TRBD1,TRBV6-5,TRBJ1-2,.,CASSFQGAYTF,TGTGCCAGCAGTTTTCAGGGGGCCTACACCTTC
.,TRBV7-9,TRBJ2-7,.,CASSLAYRGASYEQYF,TGTGCCAGCAGCTTAGCCTACCGGGGGGCCTCCTACGAGCAGTACTTC
.,TRBV6-4,TRBJ1-1,once,CASSLRGNTEAFF,TGTGCCAGCAGTCTCAGGGGGAACACTGAAGCTTTCTTT
.,TRBV4-3,TRBJ2-1,.,CASSQDTAYNEQFF,TGCGCCAGCAGCCAAGATACCGCTTACAATGAGCAGTTCTTC
TRBD2,TRBV19,TRBJ2-7,.,CASSDLAGAGGYEQYF,TGTGCCAGTAGTGACCTAGCGGGAGCCGGTGGGTACGAGCAGTACTTC
TRBD2,TRBV14,TRBJ2-7,.,CASSPLIAGAAYEQYF,TGTGCCAGCAGCCCTCTAATAGCGGGAGCCGCCTACGAGCAGTACTTC
.,TRBV18,TRBJ1-3,.,CASSSDRSGSGNTIYF,TGTGCCAGCTCATCTGACAGGTCGGGCTCTGGAAACACCATATATTTT
TRBD1,TRBV30,TRBJ1-5,.,CAWSVRRTGNQPQHF,TGTGCCTGGAGTGTACGTAGGACAGGGAATCAGCCCCAGCATTTT
.,TRBV6-5,TRBJ1-2,once,CASSYFNGGYTF,TGTGCCAGCAGTTACTTTAACGGGGGCTACACCTTC
.,TRBV19,TRBJ1-2,.,CASSIGIGVNYGYTF,TGTGCCAGTAGTATAGGTATAGGGGTTAACTATGGCTACACCTTC
TRBD1,TRBV6-6,TRBJ1-1,.,CASSFGQGGTEAFF,TGTGCCAGCAGCTTCGGACAGGGGGGCACTGAAGCTTTCTTT
TRBD1,TRBV12-5,TRBJ2-7,.,CASGRDRVLLGSYEQYF,TGTGCTAGTGGTCGGGACAGGGTTTTACTAGGAAGCTACGAGCAGTACTTC
.,TRBV27,TRBJ1-2,.,CASSLRGVHGYTF,TGTGCCAGCAGTTTACGGGGGGTTCATGGCTACACCTTC
TRBD1,TRBV7-8,TRBJ2-2,once,CASSPQGQGTGELFF,TGTGCCAGCAGCCCACAGGGACAGGGGACCGGGGAGCTGTTTTTT
.,TRBV4-2,TRBJ2-2,.,CASSHSQGEGPGELFF,TGTGCCAGCAGCCACTCCCAGGGGGAGGGCCCCGGGGAGCTGTTTTTT
TRBD2,TRBV25-1,TRBJ2-1,.,CASSESGRAFYNEQFF,TGTGCCAGCAGTGAAAGCGGGAGGGCTTTCTACAATGAGCAGTTCTTC
.,TRBV28,TRBJ2-7,.,CASSFRLRSSYEQYF,TGTGCCAGCAGTTTCCGTCTTAGAAGCTCCTACGAGCAGTACTTC
.,TRBV5-5,TRBJ2-7,.,CASSTKENYEQYF,TGTGCCAGCAGCACGAAAGAAAACTACGAGCAGTACTTC
.,TRBV7-9,TRBJ2-3,.,CASSRTDTQYF,TGTGCCAGCAGCCGCACAGATACGCAGTATTTT
.,TRBV19,TRBJ1-5,.,CASSTGLVGNQPQHF,TGTGCCAGTAGTACCGGACTGGTAGGTAATCAGCCCCAGCATTTT
.,TRBV6-5,TRBJ2-7,.,CASSYSRRGHEQYF,TGTGCCAGCAGTTACTCGAGAAGGGGCCACGAGCAGTACTTC
.,TRBV6-5,TRBJ2-5,.,CASSYRGEQYF,TGTGCCAGCAGTTACAGGGGAGAACAGTACTTC
TRBD1,TRBV5-1,TRBJ2-1,.,CASSLATGIYNEQFF,TGCGCCAGCAGCTTGGCGACAGGGATCTACAATGAGCAGTTCTTC
.,TRBV14,TRBJ1-1,.,CASSQDLDINTEAFF,TGTGCCAGCAGCCAAGATCTGGACATCAACACTGAAGCTTTCTTT
.,TRBV21-1,TRBJ1-5,.,CASSKVAGAGQPQHF,TGTGCCAGCAGCAAAGTGGCAGGGGCGGGTCAGCCCCAGCATTTT
.,TRBV7-3,TRBJ2-3,.,CASSLDVGSTDTQYF,TGTGCCAGCAGCTTAGATGTGGGCAGCACAGATACGCAGTATTTT
TRBD2,TRBV4-1,TRBJ2-7,few,CASSRTLAGVTYEQYF,TGCGCCAGCAGCCGAACACTAGCGGGGGTAACCTACGAGCAGTACTTC
.,TRBV5-8,TRBJ2-3,.,CASSRGASARTTDTQYF,TGTGCCAGCAGCCGAGGGGCTAGCGCCCGAACCACAGATACGCAGTATTTT
.,TRBV5-1,TRBJ2-2,.,CASSLIGEAGELFF,TGCGCCAGCAGCCTGATCGGCGAGGCCGGGGAGCTGTTTTTT
.,TRBV18,TRBJ2-5,.,CASSPLRLGEETQYF,TGTGCCAGCTCACCACTCCGCCTGGGGGAAGAGACCCAGTACTTC
.,TRBV7-8,TRBJ1-2,.,CASSLAKGPNYGYTF,TGTGCCAGCAGCTTAGCGAAAGGCCCTAACTATGGCTACACCTTC
TRBD1,TRBV27,TRBJ1-6,.,CASKPTGGEFRSPLHF,TGTGCCAGCAAGCCGACAGGGGGCGAATTTAGATCACCCCTCCACTTT
TRBD2,TRBV4-3,TRBJ2-7,.,CASSQDVASGGSEQYF,TGCGCCAGCAGCCAAGATGTCGCTAGCGGGGGGTCCGAGCAGTACTTC
TRBD1,TRBV28,TRBJ2-7,.,CASSATWTGGYEQYF,TGTGCCAGCAGTGCAACCTGGACAGGGGGCTACGAGCAGTACTTC
.,TRBV30,TRBJ1-1,.,CAWTLWVNTEAFF,TGTGCCTGGACCTTGTGGGTGAACACTGAAGCTTTCTTT
.,TRBV11-2,TRBJ2-2,.,CASSRDAAVGELFF,TGTGCCAGCAGCCGGGACGCAGCGGTCGGGGAGCTGTTTTTT
.,TRBV19,TRBJ2-1,.,CASSPYGASKYNEQFF,TGTGCCAGTAGTCCCTATGGGGCCTCAAAGTACAATGAGCAGTTCTTC
.,TRBV30,TRBJ1-2,once,CAWSYAGVGYTF,TGTGCCTGGAGTTATGCAGGGGTCGGCTACACCTTC
.,TRBV15,TRBJ2-4,.,CATSAPPGHIQYF,TGTGCCACCAGCGCTCCCCCCGGGCACATTCAGTACTTC
.,TRBV29-1,TRBJ2-6,.,CSVDSDVTSGANVLTF,TGCAGCGTTGATTCTGACGTGACCTCTGGGGCCAACGTCCTGACTTTC
.,TRBV9,TRBJ2-3,.,CASSVRGARADTQYF,TGTGCCAGCAGCGTCCGAGGGGCGAGGGCAGATACGCAGTATTTT
TRBD1,TRBV5-1,TRBJ1-6,.,CASSLGTGTPSSYNSPLHF,TGCGCCAGCAGCTTGGGGACAGGCACCCCGAGCTCCTATAATTCACCCCTCCACTTT
.,TRBV12-5,TRBJ1-2,.,CASGLVSPVRLNYGYTF,TGTGCTAGTGGTTTGGTGTCCCCTGTCAGGCTTAACTATGGCTACACCTTC
TRBD1,TRBV6-6,TRBJ2-2,.,CASRQGSGELFF,TGTGCCAGCAGACAGGGGTCCGGGGAGCTGTTTTTT
TRBD1,TRBV9,TRBJ1-3,.,CASSGTPGTGVSGNTIYF,TGTGCCAGCAGCGGGACTCCTGGGACAGGGGTATCTGGAAACACCATATATTTT
.,TRBV19,TRBJ1-5,few,CASSTVGGTQHF,TGTGCCAGTAGTACCGTTGGGGGTACTCAGCATTTT
.,TRBV18,TRBJ2-3,.,CASSPNTVDTQYF,TGTGCCAGCTCACCAAACACAGTTGATACGCAGTATTTT